The TCR beta chain under discussion was sequenced for a study of cytomegalovirus exposure and HLA in healthy donors. Regarding the study as a whole: When a later analysis compared HLA-associated TCR beta chains with equally common others, the HLA-associated chains turned out to be more clonally expanded and to have lower generation probabilities. Later genetic work tied a missense DCLRE1C variant to beta-chain V and J trimming.

With 3 bases clipped from V and 6 bases from J, the junction kept 9 bases outside the gene matches. In germline, CDR1 is LGHNT, CDR2 FRNRAP. The CDR3 contains 16 residues. Primers included in the PCR were 60 Vbeta and 13 Jbeta primers. Sequencing used immunoSEQ multiplex PCR; TCRdb keeps in-frame clones, though not all of them. The top ten clones hold roughly 7.2% of a sample with approximately 74,000 clones, roughly 80% of them seen once. About this clone: Its antigen is currently unknown.

The sequenced sample consisted of PBMCs. This receptor was obtained from a middle-aged woman in good health and CMV-seronegative. The chain carries TRBV12-5 and TRBJ1-2; TRBD1 aligns across 11 bases. The CDR3: CASGFPTRTGGNGYTF. For the CDR3, the DNA is TGTGCTAGTGGTTTCCCGACTCGGACAGGGGGCAATGGCTACACCTTC.